These 16 T cell receptor beta chains share one sample of origin, sequenced in a study of blood T cell repertoires in COVID-19. Repertoires were generated with immunoSEQ multiplex PCR, while TCRdb's copy carries only in-frame clones and drops some. The sample contains roughly 230,000 clones, 75% to 90% of which appear only once. Sample: peripheral blood. These receptors all stem from a woman in her forties who had recovered from COVID-19.

The chain uses TRBV19 and TRBJ1-4; weak D call: TRBD1 (5 bases). The CDR3 is 12 residues long. The germline V gene encodes CDR1 LNHDA and CDR2 SQIVND (reference sequence). The V end lost 5 bases, the J end lost 10 bases, and 11 bases lay between the germline ends. In nucleotides, the CDR3 is TGTGCCAGTAGTTCGGGGGGAGGAAAACTGTTTTTT. It specifies CASSSGGGKLFF.

The V gene is TRBV28, the J gene TRBJ1-4; 7 bases are a match to TRBD1. Germline CDR1 and CDR2: MDHEN and SYDVKM. V shed 4 bases, J shed 4 bases, and the junction held 3 bases outside the gene matches. CDR3 length: 14 amino acids. CDR3 nucleotides: TGTGCCAGCAGTTCGGGACAGCTTAATGAAAAACTGTTTTTT. It specifies CASSSGQLNEKLFF.

The rearrangement links TRBV6-5 to TRBJ2-4; TRBD1 is a possible D gene (5 bases). CDR3 length equals 14 residues. Germline loops: CDR1 MNHEY, CDR2 SVGAGI. The V end lost 6 bases, the J end lost 0 bases, and 9 bases lay between the germline ends. Written as DNA, the CDR3 is TGTGCCAGCAGCTCCAGGGAAGCCAAAAACATTCAGTACTTC. Its translation is CASSSREAKNIQYF.

The V and J genes are TRBV2 and TRBJ1-1, with 11 bases fitting TRBD1. The CDR3 consists of 15 residues. Germline CDR1 SNHLY, CDR2 FYNNEI. Unmatched junction bases numbered 6, after V lost 4 bases and J lost 5 bases. The CDR3 is CASSAGQGASTEAFF. The CDR3 DNA is TGTGCCAGCAGTGCAGGACAGGGGGCGTCGACTGAAGCTTTCTTT.

This chain joins TRBV2 and TRBJ2-1; unclear D gene. CDR3 length equals 13 residues. Trimming took 1 base from V and 9 from J, leaving 10 bases between them. In germline, CDR1 is SNHLY, CDR2 FYNNEI. This CDR3 reads CASSEGQFVEQFF. The CDR3 nucleotides are TGTGCCAGCAGTGAAGGCCAGTTCGTTGAGCAGTTCTTC.

The chain uses TRBV7-9 and TRBJ1-2; D perhaps matches TRBD1 (6 bases). With 2 bases removed from V and 12 bases from J, the gap between germline ends came to 19 bases. Germline V lookup: CDR1 SEHNR, CDR2 FQNEAQ (reference sequence). The CDR3 runs to 14 residues. The CDR3 loop reads CASSLSTSTGGNTF. CDR3 sequence (DNA): TGTGCCAGCAGCTTAAGTACTTCGACAGGTGGGAACACCTTC.

This rearrangement joins TRBV28 to TRBJ2-5; 9 nucleotides agree with TRBD2. The CDR3 sequence is 16 residues long. In germline, CDR1 is MDHEN, CDR2 SYDVKM. The V segment lost 6 bases and the J segment 5 bases; nucleotides outside the gene matches: 13. Here the CDR3 reads CASSRVGAGGSETQYF. The CDR3 region has the DNA TGTGCCAGCAGCCGAGTGGGAGCGGGGGGTAGTGAGACCCAGTACTTC.

The V and J genes are TRBV3-1 (or the pseudogene TRBV3-2) and TRBJ1-1; D is perhaps TRBD1 (5 bases). V lost 4 bases and J lost 1, with 7 bases in between. This CDR3 has 13 residues. Per germline, CDR1 LGHDT and CDR2 YNNKEL (reference sequence). This chain's CDR3 is CASSLTENTEAFF. The CDR3 bases are TGTGCCAGCAGCCTGACAGAGAACACTGAAGCTTTCTTT.

The genes are TRBV5-1 and TRBJ1-1, with 9 bases identical to TRBD1. The CDR3 has 14 amino acids. V was clipped by 3 bases and J by 4 bases; unmatched bases: 4. Germline CDR1 reads SGHRS; CDR2 reads YFSETQ. The CDR3 DNA reads TGCGCCAGCAGCTCTATACAGGGGGCCACTGAAGCTTTCTTT. It is translated as CASSSIQGATEAFF.

V and J are TRBV28 and TRBJ2-3; weak D call: TRBD2 (6 bases). Germline-derived CDR1 and CDR2 are MDHEN and SYDVKM. CDR3 size: 15 residues. Between the trimmed V and J ends, which lost 7 bases and 4 bases, there was a span of 18 bases. CDR3 sequence: CASTPGGRGADTQYF. DNA of the CDR3: TGTGCCAGCACTCCCGGGGGTCGTGGGGCAGATACGCAGTATTTT.

This clone was counted a few times. The chain is built from TRBV5-1 and TRBJ2-6; weak D call: TRBD1 (6 bases). CDR3 length: 15 amino acids. Germline lookup yields CDR1 SGHRS and CDR2 YFSETQ. Trimming removed 4 bases from V and 2 bases from J, with 10 bases in between. As DNA, the CDR3 is TGCGCCAGCAGCCACACAGGGACTGGGGCCAACGTCCTGACTTTC. Its protein product is CASSHTGTGANVLTF.

This rearrangement joins TRBV5-1 to TRBJ2-3; a weak D match, TRBD2 (6 bases). The CDR3 spans 15 residues. Trimming removed 4 bases at V and 2 bases at J, with 14 bases between. CDR1 and CDR2 from the germline V gene are SGHRS and YFSETQ. The CDR3 nucleotides read TGCGCCAGCAGCGCGAGCCTAGCGACCACAGATACGCAGTATTTT. Its protein product is CASSASLATTDTQYF.

This sequence joins TRBV11-3 and TRBJ1-6, with 9 nucleotides matching TRBD1. Germline values: CDR1 SGHNT, CDR2 YENEEA. V lost 1 base and J lost 7; bases outside the gene matches: 2. The CDR3 length is 15 residues. For the CDR3, the DNA is TGTGCCAGCAGCTTAGGGGACAGGGACAATTCACCCCTCCACTTT. Its protein is CASSLGDRDNSPLHF.

The gene calls are TRBV3-1 (or the pseudogene TRBV3-2) and TRBJ2-7, with D perhaps matching TRBD1 (5 bases). Germline V gene lookup returns CDR1 LGHDT and CDR2 YNNKEL (reference sequence). The ends were cut back, 4 bases at V and 3 bases at J, with 13 bases in the middle. This CDR3 contains 14 residues. CDR3 sequence (DNA): TGTGCCAGCAGCCTCCGTGGGGCGATCTACGAGCAGTACTTC. As protein: CASSLRGAIYEQYF.

The chain links TRBV6-5 to TRBJ1-5; D ambiguous. The germline V and J ends were trimmed by 8 bases and 0 bases, with 14 bases remaining between them. The CDR3 loop spans 15 amino acids. The germline V gene has CDR1 MNHEY and CDR2 SVGAGI. CDR3 DNA sequence: TGTGCCAGCTCCGTCGGAGTAAATAGCAATCAGCCCCAGCATTTT. Protein: CASSVGVNSNQPQHF.

The V call is TRBV7-6, the J call TRBJ1-3, with unresolved D. The CDR3 is 17 residues long. The V gene's germline CDR1 is SGHVS and CDR2 FNYEAQ. V gave up 1 base and J gave up 0 bases, with 13 bases separating them. CDR3 sequence: CASSLGAGISSGNTIYF. Here the CDR3 DNA reads TGTGCCAGCAGCTTAGGTGCGGGGATTTCCTCTGGAAACACCATATATTTT.